Following are 20 T cell receptor beta chains from one sample sequenced in a study of shared T cell receptors in the human thymus. TCRdb keeps only in-frame clones here, not all; method: immunoSEQ multiplex PCR. Of 600,000 to 900,000 clones listed, approximately 83% are singletons. The sample also formed part of further work on human thymus T cells.

The specimen sequenced was thymocytes. These receptors all stem from a girl in the first two years of life with a congenital heart defect.

The gene calls are TRBV2 and TRBJ2-3; 7 bases align to TRBD2. CDR1 is SNHLY, CDR2 FYNNEI, per germline. The CDR3 is made up of 17 amino acids. Germline trimming cut 4 bases from V and 1 base from J; bases unmatched to any gene: 11. The DNA of the CDR3 is TGTGCCAGCAGTGCTGGGCAGGTAACTAGCGGCACAGATACGCAGTATTTT. This translates into CASSAGQVTSGTDTQYF.

The chain links TRBV7-3 to TRBJ2-1; the match to TRBD2 covers 9 bases. Looked up from germline, CDR1 is SGHTA and CDR2 is FQGTGA. The CDR3 contains 17 residues. The V and J ends lost 3 bases and 10 bases, in that order; junction bases with no gene match: 16. The CDR3 DNA follows: TGTGCCAGCAGCTTCCCGCGGGGTAGCGGGGGTGCTGGGGAGCAGTTCTTC. Amino acid sequence: CASSFPRGSGGAGEQFF.

The chain couples TRBV9 to TRBJ2-7, with 8 bases aligning to TRBD1. The CDR3 totals 16 residues. The germline CDR1 and CDR2 sequences are SGDLS and YYNGEE. V trimming: 1 base; J trimming: 7 bases; junction bases outside the gene matches: 13. The CDR3, as DNA: TGTGCCAGCAGCGTATTCCCAGGACAGGGCCCGGAAGAGCAGTACTTC. Translating it yields CASSVFPGQGPEEQYF.

The rearrangement links TRBV4-2 to TRBJ1-2; TRBD1 agrees at 9 bases. V gave up 3 bases and J gave up 0 bases; unmatched junction bases: 5. In germline, CDR1 is LGHNA, CDR2 YNFKEQ. There are 16 residues in the CDR3. CDR3 bases: TGTGCCAGCAGCCAGGGGACAGGGATTCCTAACTATGGCTACACCTTC. Protein product: CASSQGTGIPNYGYTF.

The V and J genes are TRBV5-4 and TRBJ1-2; 10 nucleotides line up with TRBD1. The CDR3 totals 19 residues. Germline V CDR1 and CDR2: SGHNT, YYREEE (reference sequence). The junction had 16 bases not matched to a gene; V was cut back by 1 base and J by 4 bases. The CDR3 spells CASSLISSGTGDNFYGYTF. CDR3 coding DNA: TGTGCCAGCAGCTTGATCAGTTCCGGGACAGGGGATAACTTCTATGGCTACACCTTC.

The rearrangement joins TRBV28 to TRBJ1-1, with a possible D match to TRBD1 (5 bases). This CDR3 spans 16 amino acids. V was clipped by 6 bases and J by 4 bases, with 21 bases between them. Germline V lookup: CDR1 MDHEN, CDR2 SYDVKM. In nucleotides, the CDR3 is TGTGCCAGCAGCAGTTGGGGGGTGAGTTGGGGCACTGAAGCTTTCTTT. Translation gives CASSSWGVSWGTEAFF.

The gene calls are TRBV25-1 and TRBJ1-2, with D unclear. Germline lookup yields CDR1 MGHDK and CDR2 SYGVNS. V lost 2 bases and J 4 bases, leaving 20 bases between the germline ends. CDR3 length: 17 residues. The CDR3 here is CASSEKRGRFDFYGYTF. The CDR3 bases are TGTGCCAGCAGTGAAAAAAGAGGGCGATTCGACTTCTATGGCTACACCTTC.

The rearrangement links TRBV6-5 to TRBJ1-5, with TRBD1 identical over 9 bases. This CDR3 comprises 14 residues. Germline-derived CDR1 and CDR2 are MNHEY and SVGAGI. The V and J ends lost 5 bases and 7 bases, in that order; junction bases with no gene match: 6. CDR3 sequence (DNA): TGTGCCAGCAGTCCGGACAGGGGCAGGCAGCCCCAGCATTTT. This encodes CASSPDRGRQPQHF.

This chain joins TRBV30 and TRBJ1-2; D uncertain. The V gene's germline CDR1 is GTSNPN and CDR2 SVGIG (reference sequence). The CDR3 runs to 13 residues. Trimming shortened V by 0 bases and J by 4 bases, and 9 bases separated the two germline ends. The CDR3 bases are TGTGCCTGGAGTGTTGAGGAATTCTATGGCTACACCTTC. This translates into CAWSVEEFYGYTF.

This chain joins TRBV6-6 and TRBJ1-5; a weak D match, TRBD1 (5 bases). The V end was cut by 6 bases, the J end by 4 bases, with 13 bases between. CDR3 length equals 14 residues. CDR1 MNHNY and CDR2 SVGAGI come from the germline V gene (reference sequence). The CDR3 spells CASRGDLGNQPQHF. CDR3 nucleotide sequence: TGTGCCAGCAGGGGGGACTTAGGGAATCAGCCCCAGCATTTT.

This rearrangement joins TRBV4-3 to TRBJ2-7; 9 positions agree with TRBD1. Trimming cost V 1 base and J 3 bases; bases outside gene matches: 7. The CDR3 extends over 16 amino acids. CDR1 LGHNA and CDR2 YSLEER come from the germline V gene. DNA of the CDR3: TGCGCCAGCAGCCAAGCCCTGAGGACAGGGGTCTACGAGCAGTACTTC. It is translated as CASSQALRTGVYEQYF.

The table lists this clone with a count of one. This sequence joins TRBV19 and TRBJ1-1, with D possibly TRBD1 on 6 matching bases. V lost 6 bases to trimming and J lost 6 bases, with 11 bases between them. Germline V CDR1 and CDR2: LNHDA, SQIVND (reference sequence). The CDR3 loop spans 12 amino acids. The CDR3 DNA sequence: TGTGCCAGTAGACCGAACAGGGCTGAAGCTTTCTTT. The encoded protein is CASRPNRAEAFF. The variable domain in full, with the rest retrieved from reference TRBV19 and TRBJ1-1, is DGGITQSPKYLFRKEGQNVTLSCEQNLNHDAMYWYRQDPGQGLRLIYYSQIVNDFQKGDIAEGYSVSREKKESFPLTVTSAQKNPTAFYLCASRPNRAEAFFGQGTRLTVV.

There are a few counts of this clone. The rearrangement links TRBV6-1 to TRBJ1-5, with unresolved D. Germline V gives CDR1 MNHNS, CDR2 SASEGT. V dropped 1 base and J dropped 5 bases, with 9 bases sitting between them. The CDR3 extends over 14 amino acids. CDR3 in amino acids: CASSEVGRDQPQHF. The CDR3 nucleotides are TGTGCCAGCAGTGAAGTTGGGAGGGATCAGCCCCAGCATTTT.

The chain recombines TRBV5-1 with TRBJ2-5, with TRBD1 identical over 9 bases. The CDR3 spans 14 residues. After removal of 7 bases from V and 4 bases from J, the junction contained 8 bases not matched to a gene. CDR1 and CDR2 (germline): SGHRS, YFSETQ. CDR3: CASGDRGISETQYF. In nucleotides, the CDR3 is TGCGCCAGCGGCGACAGGGGGATATCAGAGACCCAGTACTTC.

The chain recombines TRBV5-4 with TRBJ1-1; 8 bases fit TRBD1. CDR1 SGHNT and CDR2 YYREEE come from the germline V gene (reference sequence). The CDR3 runs 14 residues. J lost 4 bases, V lost 4 bases, and 6 bases had no gene match. CDR3 sequence reads: CASSHPGQATEAFF. The CDR3 nucleotides read TGTGCCAGCAGCCACCCGGGACAGGCCACTGAAGCTTTCTTT.

This chain uses TRBV7-3 with TRBJ1-1, with TRBD1 matching 9 bases. Germline lookup yields CDR1 SGHTA and CDR2 FQGTGA. The CDR3 loop spans 16 amino acids. J was trimmed by 6 bases and V by 5 bases; bases with no gene match: 13. CDR3 sequence: CASSLGQGRFGSEAFF. Here the CDR3 DNA reads TGTGCCAGCAGCCTCGGACAGGGGAGATTTGGGTCTGAAGCTTTCTTT.

This chain joins TRBV9 and TRBJ1-1, with a weak D call TRBD1 (6 bases). This CDR3 contains 16 residues. The V gene lost 2 bases and the J gene lost 1 base, with 15 bases spanning the gap. Germline V lookup: CDR1 SGDLS, CDR2 YYNGEE. CDR3 amino acids: CASSVPPDSRNTEAFF. The CDR3 bases are TGTGCCAGCAGCGTTCCCCCGGACAGTAGGAACACTGAAGCTTTCTTT.

The rearrangement joins TRBV15 to TRBJ2-1; D is unclear. The CDR3 extends over 16 amino acids. The V gene's germline CDR1 is LNHNV and CDR2 YYDKDF (reference sequence). V lost 0 bases and J 0 bases, leaving 9 bases between the germline ends. This CDR3 reads CATSRDSTSSYNEQFF. CDR3 DNA: TGTGCCACCAGCAGAGATTCAACAAGCTCCTACAATGAGCAGTTCTTC.

The chain carries TRBV10-1 and TRBJ2-5; 8 nucleotides match TRBD2. The CDR3 is 17 residues long. CDR1 WNHNN and CDR2 SYGVQD come from the germline V gene (reference sequence). V lost 2 bases and J lost 3; bases outside the gene matches: 11. The CDR3 region is CASSEIGSGEGKETQYF. The CDR3 nucleotides are TGCGCCAGCAGTGAGATCGGTAGCGGGGAGGGTAAAGAGACCCAGTACTTC.

This clone appeared a few times. The chain has TRBV7-6 and TRBJ2-1; a possible D gene is TRBD1 (6 bases). This CDR3 region has 17 residues. With 3 bases removed from V and 1 base from J, the gap between germline ends came to 16 bases. Germline assignment: CDR1 SGHVS and CDR2 FNYEAQ. The CDR3 coding sequence is TGTGCCAGCAGCTTGGCGATGACAGGATATTCCTACAATGAGCAGTTCTTC. Translating it yields CASSLAMTGYSYNEQFF.